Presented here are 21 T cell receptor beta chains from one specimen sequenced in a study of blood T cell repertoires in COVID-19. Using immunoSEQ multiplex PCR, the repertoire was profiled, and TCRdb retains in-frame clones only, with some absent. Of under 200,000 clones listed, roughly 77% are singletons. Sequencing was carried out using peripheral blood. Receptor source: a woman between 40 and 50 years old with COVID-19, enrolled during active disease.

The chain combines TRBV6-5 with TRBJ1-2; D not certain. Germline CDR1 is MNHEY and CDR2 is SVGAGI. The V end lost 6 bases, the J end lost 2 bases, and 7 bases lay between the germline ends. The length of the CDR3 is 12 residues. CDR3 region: CASSRPNYGYTF. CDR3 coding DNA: TGTGCCAGCAGCAGGCCAAACTATGGCTACACCTTC.

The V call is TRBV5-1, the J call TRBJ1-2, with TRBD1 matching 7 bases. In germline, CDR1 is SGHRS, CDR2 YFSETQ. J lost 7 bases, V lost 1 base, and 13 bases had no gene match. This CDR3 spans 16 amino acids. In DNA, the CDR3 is TGCGCCAGCAGCTTGACTTCTGACAGGGCATCGTCTGGCTACACCTTC. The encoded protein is CASSLTSDRASSGYTF.

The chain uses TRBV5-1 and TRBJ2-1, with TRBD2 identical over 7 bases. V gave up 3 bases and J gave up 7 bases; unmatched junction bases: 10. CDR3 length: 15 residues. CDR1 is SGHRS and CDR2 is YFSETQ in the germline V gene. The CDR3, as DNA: TGCGCCAGCAGCTCCGAAGCGGGATTGAGGAATGAGCAGTTCTTC. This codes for CASSSEAGLRNEQFF.

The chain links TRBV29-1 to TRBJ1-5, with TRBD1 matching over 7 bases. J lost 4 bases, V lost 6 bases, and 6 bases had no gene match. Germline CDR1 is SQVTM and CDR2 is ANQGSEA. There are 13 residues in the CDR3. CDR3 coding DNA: TGCAGCGTGGCCGGACAGGAGAATCAGCCCCAGCATTTT. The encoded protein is CSVAGQENQPQHF.

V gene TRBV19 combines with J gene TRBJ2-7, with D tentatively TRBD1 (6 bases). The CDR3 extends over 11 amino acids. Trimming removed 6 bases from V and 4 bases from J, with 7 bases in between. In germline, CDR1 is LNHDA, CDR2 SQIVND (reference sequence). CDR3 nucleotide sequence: TGTGCCAGTAGGGGGGCTTACGAGCAGTACTTC. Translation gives CASRGAYEQYF. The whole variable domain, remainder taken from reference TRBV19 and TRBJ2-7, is DGGITQSPKYLFRKEGQNVTLSCEQNLNHDAMYWYRQDPGQGLRLIYYSQIVNDFQKGDIAEGYSVSREKKESFPLTVTSAQKNPTAFYLCASRGAYEQYFGPGTRLTVT.

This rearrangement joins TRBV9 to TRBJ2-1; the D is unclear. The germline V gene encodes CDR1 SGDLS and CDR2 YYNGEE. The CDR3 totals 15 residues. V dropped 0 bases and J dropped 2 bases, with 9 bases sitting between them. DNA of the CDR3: TGTGCCAGCAGCGTAGAACGAGAAACCTACAATGAGCAGTTCTTC. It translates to CASSVERETYNEQFF. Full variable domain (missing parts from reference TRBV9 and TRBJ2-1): DSGVTQTPKHLITATGQRVTLRCSPRSGDLSVYWYQQSLDQGLQFLIQYYNGEERAKGNILERFSAQQFPDLHSELNLSSLELGDSALYFCASSVERETYNEQFFGPGTRLTVL.

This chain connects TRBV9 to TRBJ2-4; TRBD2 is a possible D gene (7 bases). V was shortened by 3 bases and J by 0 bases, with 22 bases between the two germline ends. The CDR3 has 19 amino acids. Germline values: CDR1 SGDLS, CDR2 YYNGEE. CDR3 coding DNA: TGTGCCAGCAGCGCGCATGCGGGGGCGATAGGACTAGCCAAAAACATTCAGTACTTC. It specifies CASSAHAGAIGLAKNIQYF.

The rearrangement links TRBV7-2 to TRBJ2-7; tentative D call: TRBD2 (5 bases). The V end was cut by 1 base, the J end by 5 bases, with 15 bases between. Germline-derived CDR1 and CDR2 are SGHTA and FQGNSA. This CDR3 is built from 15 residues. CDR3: CASSLGEQVSHEQYF. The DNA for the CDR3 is TGTGCCAGCAGCTTAGGGGAGCAGGTCTCACACGAGCAGTACTTC.

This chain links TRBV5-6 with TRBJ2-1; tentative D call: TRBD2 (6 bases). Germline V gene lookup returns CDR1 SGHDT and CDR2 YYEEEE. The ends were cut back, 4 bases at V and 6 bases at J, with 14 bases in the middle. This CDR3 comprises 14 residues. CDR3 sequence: CASSTGGGFNEQFF. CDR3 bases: TGTGCCAGCAGCACGGGCGGAGGGTTCAATGAGCAGTTCTTC. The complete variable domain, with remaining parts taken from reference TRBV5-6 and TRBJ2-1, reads DAGVTQSPTHLIKTRGQQVTLRCSPKSGHDTVSWYQQALGQGPQFIFQYYEEEERQRGNFPDRFSGHQFPNYSSELNVNALLLGDSALYLCASSTGGGFNEQFFGPGTRLTVL.

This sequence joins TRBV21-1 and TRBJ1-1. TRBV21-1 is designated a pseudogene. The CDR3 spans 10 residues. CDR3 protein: CAPAGAEAFF. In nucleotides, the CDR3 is TGTGCCCCCGCCGGAGCTGAAGCTTTCTTT.

The CDR3 nucleotides read TGTGCCATCAGGGGGACAGGGGACATTCAGTACTTC. Its protein is CAIRGTGDIQYF. V gene TRBV10-3 combines with J gene TRBJ2-4; TRBD1 matches at 10 bases. The ends lost 6 bases at V and 8 bases at J; junction bases unmatched: 1. The germline V gene has CDR1 ENHRY and CDR2 SYGVKD. The CDR3 covers 12 residues.

CDR3 region: CASSAGGQISEFF. Here the CDR3 DNA reads TGTGCCAGCAGTGCCGGGGGACAGATTAGTGAGTTCTTC. The V and J genes are TRBV2 and TRBJ2-1, with a weak D call TRBD1 (7 bases). The CDR3 runs 13 residues. Germline V CDR1 and CDR2: SNHLY, FYNNEI. V was trimmed by 4 bases and J by 14 bases, leaving 18 bases between them. The full variable domain, rest sourced from reference TRBV2 and TRBJ2-1, is EPEVTQTPSHQVTQMGQEVILRCVPISNHLYFYWYRQILGQKVEFLVSFYNNEISEKSEIFDDQFSVERPDGSNFTLKIRSTKLEDSAMYFCASSAGGQISEFFGPGTRLTVL.

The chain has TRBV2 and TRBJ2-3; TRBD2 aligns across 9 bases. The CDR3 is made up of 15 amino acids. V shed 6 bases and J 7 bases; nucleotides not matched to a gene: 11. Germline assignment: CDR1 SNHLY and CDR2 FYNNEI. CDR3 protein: CASRDSGRGSNTQYF. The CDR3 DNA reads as TGTGCCAGCAGGGATAGCGGGAGAGGGTCCAATACGCAGTATTTT.

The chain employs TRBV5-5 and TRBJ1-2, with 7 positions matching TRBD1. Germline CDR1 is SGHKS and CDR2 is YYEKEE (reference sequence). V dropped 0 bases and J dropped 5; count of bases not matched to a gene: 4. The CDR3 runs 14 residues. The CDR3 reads CASSLAQGGYGYTF. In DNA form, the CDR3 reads TGTGCCAGCAGCTTGGCCCAGGGGGGTTATGGCTACACCTTC.

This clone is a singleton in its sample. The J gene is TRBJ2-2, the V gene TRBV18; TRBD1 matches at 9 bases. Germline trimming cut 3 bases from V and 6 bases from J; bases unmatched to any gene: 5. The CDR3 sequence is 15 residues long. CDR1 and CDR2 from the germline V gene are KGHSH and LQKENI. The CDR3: CASSPPGQGSGELFF. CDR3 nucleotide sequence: TGTGCCAGCTCACCTCCGGGACAGGGTTCCGGGGAGCTGTTTTTT. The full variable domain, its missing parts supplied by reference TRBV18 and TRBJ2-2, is NAGVMQNPRHLVRRRGQEARLRCSPMKGHSHVYWYRQLPEEGLKFMVYLQKENIIDESGMPKERFSAEFPKEGPSILRIQQVVRGDSAAYFCASSPPGQGSGELFFGEGSRLTVL.

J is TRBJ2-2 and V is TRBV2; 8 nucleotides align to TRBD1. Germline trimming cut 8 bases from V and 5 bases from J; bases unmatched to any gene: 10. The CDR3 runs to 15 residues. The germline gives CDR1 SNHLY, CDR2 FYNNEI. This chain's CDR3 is CASSRYDRGTGELFF. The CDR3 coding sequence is TGTGCCAGCTCCCGCTATGACAGGGGAACCGGGGAGCTGTTTTTT.

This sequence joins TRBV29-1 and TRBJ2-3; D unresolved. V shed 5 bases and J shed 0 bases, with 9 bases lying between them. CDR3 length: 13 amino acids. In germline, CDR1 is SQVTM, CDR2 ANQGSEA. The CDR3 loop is CSVLSSSTDTQYF. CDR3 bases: TGCAGCGTTCTAAGTTCTAGCACAGATACGCAGTATTTT.

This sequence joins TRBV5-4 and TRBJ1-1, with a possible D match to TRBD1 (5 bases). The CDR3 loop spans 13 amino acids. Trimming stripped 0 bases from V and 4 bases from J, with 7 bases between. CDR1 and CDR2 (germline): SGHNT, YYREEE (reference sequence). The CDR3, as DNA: TGTGCCAGCAGCTTGGCCAGGGCCACTGAAGCTTTCTTT. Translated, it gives CASSLARATEAFF.

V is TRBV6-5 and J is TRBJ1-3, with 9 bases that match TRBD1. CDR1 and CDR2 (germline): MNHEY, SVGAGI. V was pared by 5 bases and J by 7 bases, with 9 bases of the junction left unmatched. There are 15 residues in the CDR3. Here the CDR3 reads CASSPRDREFNTIYF. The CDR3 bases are TGTGCCAGCAGTCCCCGGGACAGGGAATTCAACACCATATATTTT.

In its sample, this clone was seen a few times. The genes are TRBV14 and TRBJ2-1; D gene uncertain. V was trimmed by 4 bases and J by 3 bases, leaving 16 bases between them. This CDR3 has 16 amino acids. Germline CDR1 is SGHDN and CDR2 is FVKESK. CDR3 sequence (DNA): TGTGCCAGCAGCCCGCTCGGGTCGAACTTCTACAATGAGCAGTTCTTC. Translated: CASSPLGSNFYNEQFF.

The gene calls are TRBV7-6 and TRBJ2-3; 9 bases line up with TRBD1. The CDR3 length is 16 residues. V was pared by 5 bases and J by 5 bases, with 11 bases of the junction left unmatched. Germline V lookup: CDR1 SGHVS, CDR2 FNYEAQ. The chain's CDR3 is CASSHPPGQGKDTQYF. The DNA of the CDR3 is TGTGCCAGCAGCCATCCTCCGGGACAGGGTAAAGATACGCAGTATTTT.